Following are 14 T cell receptor beta chains from one sample sequenced in a study of blood T cells in healthy people across ages. A second PCR of roughly 7 to 11 cycles used a sample-barcoded 5' primer and a J-beta primer mix. TCRdb re-analysed the 5' RACE reads in MiXCR, keeping a single row per CDR3 protein. The sample holds 1.5 million to 2 million distinct CDR3 sequences, roughly 27% seen once. The sample consisted of blood. These receptors came from a young woman in good health.

The V and J genes are TRBV28 and TRBJ2-7, with D tentatively TRBD2 (6 bases). V gave up 3 bases and J gave up 2 bases, with 20 bases separating them. In germline, CDR1 is MDHEN, CDR2 SYDVKM. The CDR3 is 17 residues long. CDR3 sequence: CASSLHTAGRGAYEQYF. The DNA for the CDR3 is TGTGCCAGCAGTTTGCACACGGCGGGACGAGGGGCCTACGAGCAGTACTTC.

The chain has TRBV20-1 and TRBJ2-1, with TRBD2 matching 14 bases. CDR1 is DFQATT and CDR2 is SNEGSKA in the germline V gene (reference sequence). The CDR3 loop spans 18 amino acids. V shed 5 bases, J shed 4 bases, and the junction held 13 bases outside the gene matches. As DNA, the CDR3 is TGCAGTGCTCCGTGGACTAGCGGGAGGTCCCGGGGTTACAATGAGCAGTTCTTC. Protein sequence: CSAPWTSGRSRGYNEQFF.

The gene calls are TRBV10-2 and TRBJ2-3; 9 positions agree with TRBD2. This CDR3 has 14 residues. CDR1 WSHSY and CDR2 SAAADI come from the germline V gene. With V trimmed by 8 bases and J by 4 bases, 7 bases remained unmatched. The CDR3 is CASRQGLASDTQYF. The DNA for the CDR3 is TGCGCCAGCCGGCAGGGACTAGCCTCAGATACGCAGTATTTT.

The rearrangement uses TRBV11-2 and TRBJ2-1, with TRBD2 as a possible D gene (6 bases). The CDR3 sequence is 15 residues long. Trimming cost V 5 bases and J 0 bases, with 11 bases left between them. The V gene's germline CDR1 is SGHAT and CDR2 FQNNGV. In nucleotides, the CDR3 is TGTGCCAGCAGCGTCGGGAGTCGCTCCTACAATGAGCAGTTCTTC. This codes for CASSVGSRSYNEQFF. Full variable domain (outside the CDR3, taken from reference TRBV11-2 and TRBJ2-1): EAGVAQSPRYKIIEKRQSVAFWCNPISGHATLYWYQQILGQGPKLLIQFQNNGVVDDSQLPKDRFSAERLKGVDSTLKIQPAKLEDSAVYLCASSVGSRSYNEQFFGPGTRLTVL.

As regards this clonotype: A read error may be the cause here, since a much bigger clone is one base away. V gene TRBV7-2 combines with J gene TRBJ2-3, with D unclear. The CDR3 consists of 14 residues. Per the germline V gene, CDR1 is SGHTA and CDR2 is FQGNSA. Written as DNA, the CDR3 is TGTGCCAGCAGCTTCTCCCCTGGAACAGATGCGCAGTATTTT. It specifies CASSFSPGTDAQYF.

This clonotype was detected ten times or more. Written as DNA, the CDR3 is TGTGCCAGCAGTTTACATGGGGGGGGGGAGACCCAGTACTTC. It encodes CASSLHGGGETQYF. J is TRBJ2-5 and V is TRBV12-3 or TRBV12-4; the match to TRBD2 covers 7 bases. Trimming cost V 2 bases and J 5 bases; bases outside gene matches: 5. The CDR3 contains 14 residues.

V and J are TRBV20-1 and TRBJ2-1; D possibly matches TRBD1 or TRBD2 (5 bases each). From germline, CDR1 is DFQATT and CDR2 SNEGSKA (reference sequence). The CDR3 sequence is 14 residues long. Trimming stripped 3 bases from V and 7 bases from J, with 16 bases between. CDR3: CSARRDQGKNEQFF. CDR3 DNA: TGCAGTGCTAGGAGGGACCAGGGCAAGAATGAGCAGTTCTTC.

This clonotype occurred many times. Germline and junction disagree at one end, which may indicate a read error. The chain employs TRBV4-1 and TRBJ2-1; D unresolved. The CDR3 contains 18 residues. Germline V gives CDR1 MGHRA, CDR2 YSYEKL. The CDR3 DNA follows: TGCGCCAGCAGTCAAGACCTTGACGACATCCTGACTTACAATGAGCAGTTCTTC. Translation: CASSQDLDDILTYNEQFF.

This clonotype was seen a handful of times. V is TRBV7-2 and J is TRBJ2-6; D is ambiguous. This CDR3 has 16 amino acids. V lost 5 bases and J lost 3, with 14 bases in between. Germline assignment: CDR1 SGHTA and CDR2 FQGNSA. The CDR3 DNA sequence: TGTGCCAGCAGCCCTACGCCGGGTGGTGGGGCCAACGTCCTGACTTTC. Protein product: CASSPTPGGGANVLTF.

The V and J genes are TRBV7-9 and TRBJ2-1; TRBD1 might be the D (5 bases). CDR1 and CDR2 (germline): SEHNR, FQNEAQ (reference sequence). The CDR3 spans 14 residues. With 3 bases removed from V and 6 bases from J, the gap between germline ends came to 12 bases. The CDR3 here is CASSLGQFSNEQFF. The CDR3 DNA is TGTGCCAGCAGCTTGGGGCAATTTAGCAATGAGCAGTTCTTC.

CDR3 sequence: CASSPPRGGGNTEAFF. Written as DNA, the CDR3 is TGTGCCAGCAGCCCACCCCGCGGAGGGGGGAACACTGAAGCTTTCTTT. V gene TRBV7-9 combines with J gene TRBJ1-1; D is possibly TRBD1 (6 bases). Looked up from germline, CDR1 is SEHNR and CDR2 is FQNEAQ (reference sequence). The CDR3 covers 16 residues. Trimming shortened V by 5 bases and J by 1 base, and 17 bases separated the two germline ends.

This clonotype was observed a handful of times. The chain carries TRBV7-9 and TRBJ2-4, with 8 bases lining up with TRBD1. This CDR3 spans 14 amino acids. Unmatched junction bases numbered 5, after V lost 5 bases and J lost 5 bases. Germline lookup yields CDR1 SEHNR and CDR2 FQNEAQ (reference sequence). The CDR3 spells CASSHPDRENIQYF. CDR3 sequence (DNA): TGTGCCAGCAGCCACCCGGACAGGGAAAACATTCAGTACTTC.

This clonotype has only a few counts. The chain combines TRBV20-1 with TRBJ1-6; D uncertain. V dropped 2 bases and J dropped 10 bases, with 12 bases sitting between them. This CDR3 has 13 amino acids. The germline V gene encodes CDR1 DFQATT and CDR2 SNEGSKA (reference sequence). The CDR3 nucleotides read TGCAGTGCTAGACGGCGGGTTGGGTCACCCCTCCACTTT. Its translation is CSARRRVGSPLHF.

The sample holds a few counts of this clonotype. V is TRBV7-7 and J is TRBJ2-5; D may be TRBD2 (6 bases). V was shortened by 2 bases and J by 7 bases, with 11 bases between the two germline ends. Germline lookup yields CDR1 SSHAT and CDR2 FNYEAQ (reference sequence). This CDR3 region has 13 residues. CDR3 loop: CASSLWRAGTQYF. The CDR3 nucleotides are TGTGCCAGCAGCTTATGGAGGGCGGGGACCCAGTACTTC.